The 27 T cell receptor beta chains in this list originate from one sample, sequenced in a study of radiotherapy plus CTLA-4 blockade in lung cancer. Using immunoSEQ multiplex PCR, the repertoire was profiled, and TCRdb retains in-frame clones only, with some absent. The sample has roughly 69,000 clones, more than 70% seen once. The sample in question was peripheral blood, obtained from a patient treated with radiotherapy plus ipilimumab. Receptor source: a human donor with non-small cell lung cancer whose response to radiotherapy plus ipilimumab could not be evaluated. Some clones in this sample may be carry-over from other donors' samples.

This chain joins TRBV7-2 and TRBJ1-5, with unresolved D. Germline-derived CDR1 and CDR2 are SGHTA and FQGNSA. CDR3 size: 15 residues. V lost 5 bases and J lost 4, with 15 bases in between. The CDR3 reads CASSPGRAGNQPQHF. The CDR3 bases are TGTGCCAGCAGCCCCGGGAGGGCGGGAAATCAGCCCCAGCATTTT.

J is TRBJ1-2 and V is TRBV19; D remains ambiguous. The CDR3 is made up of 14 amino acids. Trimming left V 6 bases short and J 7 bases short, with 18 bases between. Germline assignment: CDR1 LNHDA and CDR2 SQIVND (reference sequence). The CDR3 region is CASRLRREAGGYTF. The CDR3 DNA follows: TGTGCCAGTAGGCTACGGAGGGAGGCTGGTGGCTACACCTTC.

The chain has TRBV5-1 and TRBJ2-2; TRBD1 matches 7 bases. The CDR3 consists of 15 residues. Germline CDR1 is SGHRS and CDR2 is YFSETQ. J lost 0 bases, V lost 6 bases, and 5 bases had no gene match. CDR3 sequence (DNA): TGCGCCAGCACCCAGACAGGGCCGAACACCGGGGAGCTGTTTTTT. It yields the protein CASTQTGPNTGELFF.

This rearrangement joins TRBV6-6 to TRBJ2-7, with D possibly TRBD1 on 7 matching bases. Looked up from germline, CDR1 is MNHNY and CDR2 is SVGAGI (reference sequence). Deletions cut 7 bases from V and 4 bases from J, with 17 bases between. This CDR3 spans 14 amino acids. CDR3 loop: CASTWGDRGYEQYF. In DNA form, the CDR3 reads TGTGCCAGCACTTGGGGGGACAGAGGGTACGAGCAGTACTTC.

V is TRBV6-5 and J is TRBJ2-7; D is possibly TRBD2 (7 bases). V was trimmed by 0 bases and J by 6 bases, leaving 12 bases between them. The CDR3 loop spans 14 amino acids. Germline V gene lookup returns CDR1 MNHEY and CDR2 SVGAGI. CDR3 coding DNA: TGTGCCAGCAGTTACTCGACGGGGGGCCGCGAGCAGTACTTC. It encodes CASSYSTGGREQYF.

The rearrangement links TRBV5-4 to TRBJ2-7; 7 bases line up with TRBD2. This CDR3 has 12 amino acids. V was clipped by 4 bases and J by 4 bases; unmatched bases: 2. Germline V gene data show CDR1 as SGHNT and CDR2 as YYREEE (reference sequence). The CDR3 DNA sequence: TGTGCCAGCAGCCCCGGGGGGTACGAGCAGTACTTC. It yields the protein CASSPGGYEQYF.

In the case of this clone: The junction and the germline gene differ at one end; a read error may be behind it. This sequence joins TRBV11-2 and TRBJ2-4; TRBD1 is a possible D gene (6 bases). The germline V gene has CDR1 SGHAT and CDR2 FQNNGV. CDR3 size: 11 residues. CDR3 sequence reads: CASSFLTGTHF. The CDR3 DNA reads TGTGCCAGCAGCTTTCTAACAGGGACACACTTC.

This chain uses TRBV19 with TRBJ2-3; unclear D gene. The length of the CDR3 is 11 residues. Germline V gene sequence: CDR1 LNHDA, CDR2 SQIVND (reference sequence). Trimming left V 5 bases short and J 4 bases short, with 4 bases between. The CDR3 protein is CASSSADTQYF. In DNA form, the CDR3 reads TGTGCCAGTAGTTCCGCAGATACGCAGTATTTT.

CDR3 DNA: TGTGCCAGCAGCATGGGGAGGGGAATTTCCTACGAGCAGTACTTC. Protein product: CASSMGRGISYEQYF. This chain connects TRBV5-6 to TRBJ2-7; 7 bases map to TRBD2. The CDR3 loop spans 15 amino acids. Germline loops: CDR1 SGHDT, CDR2 YYEEEE. V shed 4 bases and J 1 base; nucleotides not matched to a gene: 8.

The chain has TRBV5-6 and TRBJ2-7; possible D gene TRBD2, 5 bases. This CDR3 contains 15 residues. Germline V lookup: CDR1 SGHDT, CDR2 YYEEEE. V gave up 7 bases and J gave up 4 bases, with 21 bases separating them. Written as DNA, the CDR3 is TGTGCCAGCGCTGCGGACGGAGGCGTGACTTACGAGCAGTACTTC. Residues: CASAADGGVTYEQYF. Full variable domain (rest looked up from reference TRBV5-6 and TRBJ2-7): DAGVTQSPTHLIKTRGQQVTLRCSPKSGHDTVSWYQQALGQGPQFIFQYYEEEERQRGNFPDRFSGHQFPNYSSELNVNALLLGDSALYLCASAADGGVTYEQYFGPGTRLTVT.

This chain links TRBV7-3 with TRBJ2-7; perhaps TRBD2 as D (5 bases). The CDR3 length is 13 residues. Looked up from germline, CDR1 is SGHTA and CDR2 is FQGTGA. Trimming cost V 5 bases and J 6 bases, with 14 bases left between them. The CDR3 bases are TGTGCCAGCAGCCCCCAGTCGGGATTCGAGCAGTACTTC. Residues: CASSPQSGFEQYF.

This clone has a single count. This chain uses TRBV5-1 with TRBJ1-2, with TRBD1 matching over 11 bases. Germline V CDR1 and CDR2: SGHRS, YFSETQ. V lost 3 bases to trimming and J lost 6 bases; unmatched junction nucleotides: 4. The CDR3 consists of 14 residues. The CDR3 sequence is CASSWTGGVHGYTF. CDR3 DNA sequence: TGCGCCAGCAGCTGGACAGGGGGCGTCCATGGCTACACCTTC.

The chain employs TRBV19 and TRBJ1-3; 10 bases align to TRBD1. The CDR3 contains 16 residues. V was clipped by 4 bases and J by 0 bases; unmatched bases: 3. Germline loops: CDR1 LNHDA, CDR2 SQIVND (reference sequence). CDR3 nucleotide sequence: TGTGCCAGTAGTACCTGGGACAGGGGCTCTGGAAACACCATATATTTT. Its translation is CASSTWDRGSGNTIYF.

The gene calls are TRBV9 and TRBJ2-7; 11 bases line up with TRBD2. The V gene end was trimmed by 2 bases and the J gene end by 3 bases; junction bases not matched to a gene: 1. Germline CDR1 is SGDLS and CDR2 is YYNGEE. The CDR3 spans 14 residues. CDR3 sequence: CASSVSGGDYEQYF. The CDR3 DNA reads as TGTGCCAGCAGCGTTAGCGGGGGGGACTACGAGCAGTACTTC.

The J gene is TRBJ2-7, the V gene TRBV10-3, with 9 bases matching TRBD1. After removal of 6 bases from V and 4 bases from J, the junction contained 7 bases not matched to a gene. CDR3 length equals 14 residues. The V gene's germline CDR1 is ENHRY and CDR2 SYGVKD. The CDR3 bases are TGTGCCATCAGCGAACAGGGGGCTTTGTACGAGCAGTACTTC. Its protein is CAISEQGALYEQYF.

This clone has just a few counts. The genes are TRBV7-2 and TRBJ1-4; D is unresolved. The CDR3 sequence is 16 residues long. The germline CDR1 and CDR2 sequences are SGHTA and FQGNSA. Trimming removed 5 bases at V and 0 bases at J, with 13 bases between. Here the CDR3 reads CASSHSSVATNEKLFF. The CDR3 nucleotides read TGTGCCAGCAGCCATAGCTCTGTTGCAACTAATGAAAAACTGTTTTTT.

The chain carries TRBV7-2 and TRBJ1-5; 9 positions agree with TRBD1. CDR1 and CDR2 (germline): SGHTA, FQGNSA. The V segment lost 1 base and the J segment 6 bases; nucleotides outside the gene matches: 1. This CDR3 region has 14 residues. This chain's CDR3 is CASSLDRGPQPQHF. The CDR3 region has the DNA TGTGCCAGCAGCTTAGACAGGGGGCCTCAGCCCCAGCATTTT.

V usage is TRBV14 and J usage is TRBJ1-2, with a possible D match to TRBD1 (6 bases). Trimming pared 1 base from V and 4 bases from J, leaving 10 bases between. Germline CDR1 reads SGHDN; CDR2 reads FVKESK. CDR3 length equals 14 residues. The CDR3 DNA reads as TGTGCCAGCAGCCAAGTGATAGGGGGCTATGGCTACACCTTC. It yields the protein CASSQVIGGYGYTF.

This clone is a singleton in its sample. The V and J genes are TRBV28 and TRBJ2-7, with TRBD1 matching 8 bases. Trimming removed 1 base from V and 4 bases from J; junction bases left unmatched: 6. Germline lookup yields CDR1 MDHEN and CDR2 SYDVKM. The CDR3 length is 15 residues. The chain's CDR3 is CASSLFWTGTYEQYF. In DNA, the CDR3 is TGTGCCAGCAGTTTATTTTGGACAGGGACATACGAGCAGTACTTC.

This chain's CDR3 is CATSSGLGGFTDEQYF. The CDR3 bases are TGTGCCACCAGCAGCGGGCTCGGGGGGTTCACGGACGAGCAGTACTTC. This sequence joins TRBV15 and TRBJ2-7; 7 positions agree with TRBD2. Germline lookup yields CDR1 LNHNV and CDR2 YYDKDF (reference sequence). This CDR3 contains 16 residues. Trimming cost V 3 bases and J 5 bases; bases outside gene matches: 13.

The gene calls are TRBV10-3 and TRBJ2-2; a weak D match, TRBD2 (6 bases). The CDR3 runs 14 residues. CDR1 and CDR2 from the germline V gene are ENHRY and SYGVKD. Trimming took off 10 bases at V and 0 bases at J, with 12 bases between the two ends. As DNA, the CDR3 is TGTGCCAGTATGGCGGGGCCGAACACCGGGGAGCTGTTTTTT. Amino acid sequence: CASMAGPNTGELFF.

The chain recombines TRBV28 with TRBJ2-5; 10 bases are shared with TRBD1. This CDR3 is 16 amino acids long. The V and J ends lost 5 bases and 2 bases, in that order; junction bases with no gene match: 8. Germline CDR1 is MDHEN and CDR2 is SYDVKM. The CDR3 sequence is CASSPSRTGGQETQYF. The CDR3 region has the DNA TGTGCCAGCAGTCCCTCAAGGACAGGGGGGCAAGAGACCCAGTACTTC.

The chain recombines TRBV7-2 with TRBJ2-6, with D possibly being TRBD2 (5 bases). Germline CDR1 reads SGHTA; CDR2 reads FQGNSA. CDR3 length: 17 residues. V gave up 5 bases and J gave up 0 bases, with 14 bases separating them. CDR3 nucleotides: TGTGCCAGCAGCGCCATCGGGGTCTCCTCTGGGGCCAACGTCCTGACTTTC. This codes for CASSAIGVSSGANVLTF.

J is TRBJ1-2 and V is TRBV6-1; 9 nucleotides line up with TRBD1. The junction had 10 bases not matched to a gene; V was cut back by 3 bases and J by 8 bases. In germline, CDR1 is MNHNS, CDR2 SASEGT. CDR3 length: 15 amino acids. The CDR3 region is CASSDRDRASEGYTF. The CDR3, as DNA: TGTGCCAGCAGTGATAGGGACAGGGCCTCGGAAGGCTACACCTTC.

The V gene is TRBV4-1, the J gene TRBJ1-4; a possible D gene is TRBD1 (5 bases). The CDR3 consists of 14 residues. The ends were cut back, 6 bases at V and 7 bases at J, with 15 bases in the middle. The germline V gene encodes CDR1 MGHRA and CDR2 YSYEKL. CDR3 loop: CASRLQGGSEKLFF. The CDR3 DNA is TGCGCCAGCAGACTCCAGGGAGGGAGTGAAAAACTGTTTTTT.

The CDR3 spells CASKEGAWGNSPLHF. In DNA form, the CDR3 reads TGTGCCAGCAAGGAGGGGGCTTGGGGAAATTCACCCCTCCACTTT. The chain uses TRBV6-6 and TRBJ1-6; 7 bases map to TRBD1. This CDR3 comprises 15 residues. The J segment lost 7 bases and the V segment lost 7 bases, leaving 10 bases of the junction unmatched. From germline, CDR1 is MNHNY and CDR2 SVGAGI (reference sequence).

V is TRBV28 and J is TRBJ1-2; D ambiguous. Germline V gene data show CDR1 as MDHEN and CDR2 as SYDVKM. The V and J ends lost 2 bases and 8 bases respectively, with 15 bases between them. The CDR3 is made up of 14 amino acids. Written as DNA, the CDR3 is TGTGCCAGCAGTTTACCAGGCGGCGCGGGGGGCTACACCTTC. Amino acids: CASSLPGGAGGYTF.